The clone carrying this TCR beta chain has at least ten counts. What it binds is unknown. The data stem from a study of T cells in Graves' hyperthyroidism and ophthalmopathy. Turning to the study itself: Once the initial diagnosis was made, peripheral blood was obtained before any treatment. Whole-study findings and limits: Blood samples included most of the expanded thyroid clonotypes exceeding 0.001.

Duration under 3 months, a NOSPECS grade of at least 4, and a Clinical Activity Score of at least 3 characterized the ophthalmopathy patients. On the basis of clinical symptoms, serum thyroxine and TRAb, thyroid ultrasound and orbital computed tomography, diagnoses were made. Amplification yielded TCR beta CDR3 regions, with RNA transcripts as the source. HTBI primers drove first-round RT-PCR of the TCR CDR3. TCRdb reprocessed the multiplex PCR reads via MiXCR and lists one record per CDR3 protein. In the table there are over 500,000 distinct CDR3 sequences, around 15% of which are singletons. This sequence was found in a woman aged 25 to 39 with Graves' ophthalmopathy. Sequenced sample: blood.

The CDR3 nucleotides are TGTGCCAGCTCACCCGGGGGGGCGGAGCAGTTCTTC. This translates into CASSPGGAEQFF. The V call is TRBV18, the J call TRBJ2-1; 8 nucleotides line up with TRBD2. V gave up 3 bases and J gave up 10 bases; unmatched junction bases: 2. This CDR3 comprises 12 residues. CDR1 and CDR2 from the germline V gene are KGHSH and LQKENI.